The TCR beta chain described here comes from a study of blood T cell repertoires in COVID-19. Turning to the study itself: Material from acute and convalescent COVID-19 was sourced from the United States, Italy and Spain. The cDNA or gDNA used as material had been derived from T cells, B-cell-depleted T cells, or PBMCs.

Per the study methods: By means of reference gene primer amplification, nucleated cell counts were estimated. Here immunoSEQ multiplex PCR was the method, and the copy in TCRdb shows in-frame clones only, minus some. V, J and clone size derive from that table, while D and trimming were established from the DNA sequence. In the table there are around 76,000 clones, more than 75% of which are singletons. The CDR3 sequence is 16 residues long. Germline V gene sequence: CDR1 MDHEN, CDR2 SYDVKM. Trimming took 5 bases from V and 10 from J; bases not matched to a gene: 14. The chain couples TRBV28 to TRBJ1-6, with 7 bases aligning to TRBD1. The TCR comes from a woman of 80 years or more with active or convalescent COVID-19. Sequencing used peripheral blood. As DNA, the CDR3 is TGTGCCAGCAGTCCACACTTCCTCGACAGGGCCTCACCCCTCCACTTT. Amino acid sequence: CASSPHFLDRASPLHF. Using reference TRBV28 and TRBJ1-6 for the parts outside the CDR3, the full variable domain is DVKVTQSSRYLVKRTGEKVFLECVQDMDHENMFWYRQDPGLGLRLIYFSYDVKMKEKGDIPEGYSVSREKKERFSLILESASTNQTSMYLCASSPHFLDRASPLHFGNGTRLTVT.